Listed below are T cell receptor beta chains from one sample, sequenced in a study of human T cells and chemical hapten exposure. A single record per CDR3 protein comes from TCRdb applying MiXCR to the RACE reads. The data contain roughly 97,000 distinct CDR3 sequences, 27% of them seen just once; the ten biggest clones take up under 13%. Here the sequenced sample was whole blood, taken in connection with sensitization to the hapten diphenylcyclopropenone (DPC). The source of these receptors is a man aged 35-49 years with alopecia areata. Some clones in this sample may be carry-over from other donors' samples. CDR3s include the opening cysteine and the closing phenylalanine or tryptophan. D genes are given only for firm matches. The size of a clone is reported for some rows only, either as once, few or many, or as a class for expanded clones.

D gene	clone size	V gene	J gene	CDR3 DNA	CDR3 protein
NA	few	TRBV6-5	TRBJ1-4	TGTGCCAGCAGTTTATCCGGCAGGAATGAAAAACTGTTTTTT	CASSLSGRNEKLFF
TRBD1	NA	TRBV24-1	TRBJ2-1	TGTGCCACCAGTGATTTGCCCGGGACAGGGGAGCCGGGTGAGCAGTTCTTC	CATSDLPGTGEPGEQFF
NA	few	TRBV6-1	TRBJ1-5	TGTGCCAGCAGTGTACAGGAAGGTCAGCCCCAGCATTTT	CASSVQEGQPQHF
TRBD1	NA	TRBV20-1	TRBJ2-7	TGCAGTGCTAAGGGACAGACGAGCGAGCAGTACTTC	CSAKGQTSEQYF
NA	NA	TRBV4-2	TRBJ2-7	TGTGCCAGCAGCCCAAATAGAAACTACGAGCAGTACTTC	CASSPNRNYEQYF
TRBD2	NA	TRBV20-1	TRBJ2-7	TGCAGTGCTAGAGCTTCTAGCGGGACTTCCTACGAGCAGTACTTC	CSARASSGTSYEQYF
TRBD2	few	TRBV7-9	TRBJ2-3	TGTGCCAGCAGCTTGAGAGGGGGACTAGCGGGAATCGCAGATACGCAGTATTTT	CASSLRGGLAGIADTQYF
NA	NA	TRBV5-1	TRBJ2-2	TGCGCCAGCAGCTTGGTGTCAGGGGCAGGCACCGGGGAGCTGTTTTTT	CASSLVSGAGTGELFF
TRBD1	many	TRBV5-1	TRBJ2-5	TGTGCCAGCAGTTTAGGGGACAGCCAAGAGACCCAGTACTTC	CASSLGDSQETQYF
TRBD1	NA	TRBV7-9	TRBJ1-2	TGTGCCAGCAGCTCGAATCTAGGGACAGCTAACTATGGCTACACCTTC	CASSSNLGTANYGYTF
NA	few	TRBV5-5	TRBJ2-1	TGTGCCAGCAGCTTCGGAATAGGTGAGCAGTTCTTC	CASSFGIGEQFF
TRBD2	NA	TRBV20-1	TRBJ2-3	TGCAGTGCTAGAGGGACCGGGACTAGCGGGAGTTCCACAGATACGCAGTATTTT	CSARGTGTSGSSTDTQYF
NA	few	TRBV19	TRBJ2-5	TGTGCCAGTAGTATCACACAACGCGGAGGGACCCAGTACTTC	CASSITQRGGTQYF
NA	NA	TRBV18	TRBJ2-5	TGTGCCAGCTCACCACCGGGAGAGACCCAGTACTTC	CASSPPGETQYF
TRBD1	NA	TRBV20-1	TRBJ1-6	TGCAGTGCTAGTGGACAGGGCAAAAATTCACCCCTCCACTTT	CSASGQGKNSPLHF
TRBD2	few	TRBV11-2	TRBJ2-1	TGTGCCAGCAGCTTAGGGACTAGCGGGGCCCCCGCCTACAATGAGCAGTTCTTC	CASSLGTSGAPAYNEQFF
TRBD2	few	TRBV2	TRBJ2-1	TGTGCCAGCAGTGAAGGGACTAGCGGTGACAATGAGCAGTTCTTC	CASSEGTSGDNEQFF
TRBD2	few	TRBV24-1	TRBJ2-3	TGTGCCACCGGACTAGCGCAGAGCACAGATACGCAGTATTTT	CATGLAQSTDTQYF
NA	few	TRBV10-3	TRBJ2-5	TGTGCCATCAGTGACCGGAAGGGAGAGGTTGGAGAGACCCAGTACTTC	CAISDRKGEVGETQYF
TRBD2	few	TRBV3-1	TRBJ2-5	TGTGCCAGCAGCCAAGGACTAGCGGTGGAGACCCAGTACTTC	CASSQGLAVETQYF
TRBD2	NA	TRBV2	TRBJ2-1	TGTGCCATCAGTGGACCTAGCGGGAGTGGGTTACATGAGCAGTTCTTC	CAISGPSGSGLHEQFF
TRBD1	few	TRBV7-2	TRBJ2-5	TGTGCCAGCAGCATTCGAGGGACAGGCCAAGAGACCCAGTACTTC	CASSIRGTGQETQYF
TRBD2	NA	TRBV7-7	TRBJ2-7	TGTGCCAGCAGTCCGTCGTGGGACACGGGACTAGCTGGGGAGCAGTACTTC	CASSPSWDTGLAGEQYF
NA	NA	TRBV5-1	TRBJ1-6	TGCGCCAGCAGAGATCGGTCGGATTCACCCCTCCACTTT	CASRDRSDSPLHF
TRBD2	NA	TRBV20-1	TRBJ2-1	TGCAGTGCTTTACCCTTACTAGCGGGTAATGAGCAGTTCTTC	CSALPLLAGNEQFF
TRBD2	NA	TRBV2	TRBJ2-1	TGTGCCAGCAGTGAAGCGGGTAGCGGGAGGCTCTACAATGAGCAGTTCTTC	CASSEAGSGRLYNEQFF
TRBD1	few	TRBV11-2	TRBJ2-4	TGTGCCAGCAGCTCAAACAGGGGGAAGAAGGCCAAAAACATTCAGTACTTC	CASSSNRGKKAKNIQYF
TRBD2	few	TRBV12-3/TRBV12-4	TRBJ2-7	TGTGCCAGCAGCCACGGACTAGCAGCTCTCGGTGCCTACGAGCAGTACTTC	CASSHGLAALGAYEQYF
NA	few	TRBV28	TRBJ1-5	TGTGCCAGCAGTCCCCCGAGTCAGCCCCAGCATTTT	CASSPPSQPQHF
NA	NA	TRBV3-1	TRBJ2-3	TGTGCCAGCAGCCAAGATACAGGGAAGGATACGCAGTATTTT	CASSQDTGKDTQYF
NA	few	TRBV20-1	TRBJ1-5	TGCAGTGCTAGACAGGATTATAGCAATCAGCCCCAGCATTTT	CSARQDYSNQPQHF
TRBD1	few	TRBV12-3/TRBV12-4	TRBJ1-5	TGTGCCAGCAGTCAACAGGGGGATCAGCCCCAGCATTTT	CASSQQGDQPQHF
NA	NA	TRBV6-5	TRBJ1-1	TGTGCCAGCAGTTACTCGAAATTAGGTTTCTTT	CASSYSKLGFF
TRBD1	few	TRBV24-1	TRBJ2-3	TGTGCCACCGGACAGGGCACAGATACGCAGTATTTT	CATGQGTDTQYF
TRBD1	few	TRBV20-1	TRBJ1-6	TGCAGTGCTAGAGATTGGGACAGGGATTCACCCCTCCACTTT	CSARDWDRDSPLHF